Sequencing of this T cell receptor beta chain was carried out in a study of monozygotic twins with inflammatory bowel disease. Researchers used template switching to add UMIs featuring a 6-nucleotide sample barcode. TCRdb reprocessed the 5' RACE reads and reports one entry per CDR3 protein, with no DNA. The table lists more than 300,000 distinct CDR3 sequences. Blood (2.5 ml) was collected from every donor individually. The sample was blood. The sequence was obtained from a human donor with ulcerative colitis or Crohn's disease, or a healthy co-twin of an affected twin (not recorded which).

The CDR3 here is CASRLDGQGDEQYF. The rearrangement uses TRBV5-1 and TRBJ2-7; with no DNA, the TCRdb D assignment of TRBD1 cannot be verified. The length of the CDR3 is 14 residues. Germline assignment: CDR1 SGHRS and CDR2 YFSETQ. The full variable domain, rest sourced from reference TRBV5-1 and TRBJ2-7, is KAGVTQTPRYLIKTRGQQVTLSCSPISGHRSVSWYQQTPGQGLQFLFEYFSETQRNKGNFPGRFSGRQFSNSRSEMNVSTLELGDSALYLCASRLDGQGDEQYFGPGTRLTVT.